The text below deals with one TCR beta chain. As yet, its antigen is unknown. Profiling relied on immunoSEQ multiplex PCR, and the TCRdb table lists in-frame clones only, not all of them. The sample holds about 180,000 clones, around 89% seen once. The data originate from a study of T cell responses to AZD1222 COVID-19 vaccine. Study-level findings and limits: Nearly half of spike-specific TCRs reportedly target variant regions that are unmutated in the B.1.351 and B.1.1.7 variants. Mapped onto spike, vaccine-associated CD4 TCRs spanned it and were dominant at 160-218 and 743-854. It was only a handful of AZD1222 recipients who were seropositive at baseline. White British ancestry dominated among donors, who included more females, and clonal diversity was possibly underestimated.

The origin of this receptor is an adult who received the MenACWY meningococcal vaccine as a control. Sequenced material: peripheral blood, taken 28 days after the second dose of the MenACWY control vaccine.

The CDR3 protein is CASSETGAEAFF. The DNA for the CDR3 is TGTGCCAGCAGCGAGACAGGGGCTGAAGCTTTCTTT. The chain is built from TRBV9 and TRBJ1-1, with TRBD1 matching 8 bases. Looked up from germline, CDR1 is SGDLS and CDR2 is YYNGEE. CDR3 length: 12 residues. The J segment lost 6 bases and the V segment lost 3 bases, leaving 1 base of the junction unmatched.